The 20 T cell receptor beta chains presented below share a single source sample, sequenced in a study of blood T cell repertoires in COVID-19. The assay was immunoSEQ multiplex PCR, and TCRdb's table has in-frame clones only and misses some. This sample carries roughly 200,000 clones, around 80% of them seen once, and the ten largest clones take under 3.5%. Input material: peripheral blood. Receptor source: a woman of 80 years or more with active or convalescent COVID-19.

The J gene is TRBJ2-5, the V gene TRBV15; TRBD1 aligns across 7 bases. Germline lookup yields CDR1 LNHNV and CDR2 YYDKDF (reference sequence). V lost 5 bases to trimming and J lost 5 bases; unmatched junction nucleotides: 8. The CDR3 runs 14 residues. CDR3 coding DNA: TGTGCCACCAGCTCCCGGACAGGTTCGGAGACCCAGTACTTC. It encodes CATSSRTGSETQYF.

This sequence joins TRBV5-1 and TRBJ1-1, with TRBD1 matching 12 bases. V trimming: 3 bases; J trimming: 8 bases; junction bases outside the gene matches: 2. The CDR3 has 13 amino acids. Germline CDR1 is SGHRS and CDR2 is YFSETQ. The CDR3 is CASSWDRGPEAFF. The CDR3 region has the DNA TGCGCCAGCAGCTGGGACAGGGGGCCCGAAGCTTTCTTT. Based on the CDR3 plus reference TRBV5-1 and TRBJ1-1, the full variable domain is KAGVTQTPRYLIKTRGQQVTLSCSPISGHRSVSWYQQTPGQGLQFLFEYFSETQRNKGNFPGRFSGRQFSNSRSEMNVSTLELGDSALYLCASSWDRGPEAFFGQGTRLTVV.

Details on this clone: A read error may account for a junction end that differs from germline. The V gene is TRBV7-6, the J gene TRBJ1-2; D not certain. The germline gives CDR1 SGHVS, CDR2 FNYEAQ. This CDR3 spans 8 amino acids. The CDR3 loop reads CASSLPTF. The CDR3 nucleotides are TGTGCCAGCAGCCTACCGACATTC. Variable domain in full (rest from reference TRBV7-6 and TRBJ1-2): GAGVSQSPRYKVTKRGQDVALRCDPISGHVSLYWYRQALGQGPEFLTYFNYEAQQDKSGLPNDRFSAERPEGSISTLTIQRTEQRDSAMYRCASSLPTFGSGTRLTVV.

J is TRBJ1-5 and V is TRBV6-5, with 7 bases aligning to TRBD1. The CDR3 totals 14 residues. Unmatched junction bases numbered 10, after V lost 7 bases and J lost 7 bases. Per the germline V gene, CDR1 is MNHEY and CDR2 is SVGAGI. Here the CDR3 DNA reads TGTGCCAGCACCCCAGACAGGGCAAGGCAGCCCCAGCATTTT. Translation gives CASTPDRARQPQHF.

The CDR3 DNA follows: TGTGCCAGCAGTCTGAGGCGCCTCTATAATTCACCCCTCCACTTT. It encodes CASSLRRLYNSPLHF. V usage is TRBV27 and J usage is TRBJ1-6; no reliable D call. Per the germline V gene, CDR1 is MNHEY and CDR2 is SMNVEV (reference sequence). V was clipped by 5 bases and J by 3 bases, with 11 bases between them. This CDR3 region has 15 residues.

This clone showed up just a few times. The DNA of the CDR3 is TGCGCCAGCAGCCGGGACAGCCTCAATGAGCAGTTCTTC. Its translation: CASSRDSLNEQFF. V usage is TRBV4-1 and J usage is TRBJ2-1; TRBD1 matches 7 bases. The J segment lost 6 bases and the V segment lost 4 bases, leaving 3 bases of the junction unmatched. The CDR3 runs 13 residues. Looked up from germline, CDR1 is MGHRA and CDR2 is YSYEKL.

The J gene is TRBJ2-2, the V gene TRBV14; D uncertain. V was shortened by 0 bases and J by 8 bases, with 19 bases between the two germline ends. CDR3 size: 17 residues. The germline CDR1 and CDR2 sequences are SGHDN and FVKESK. The CDR3 nucleotides are TGTGCCAGCAGCCAAGACTCGAGTCTTTCGTCTGCGGGGGAGCTGTTTTTT. Translated, it gives CASSQDSSLSSAGELFF.

The J gene is TRBJ1-1, the V gene TRBV2; 9 bases map to TRBD1. Trimming at V came to 8 bases and at J to 5 bases, leaving 12 bases not matched to a gene. Germline CDR1 reads SNHLY; CDR2 reads FYNNEI. The CDR3 is 15 residues long. The CDR3 reads CASAPSGTGWTEAFF. DNA for the CDR3: TGTGCCAGCGCCCCCTCCGGGACAGGGTGGACTGAAGCTTTCTTT.

The V and J genes are TRBV7-9 and TRBJ1-2; D might be TRBD1 (6 bases). Trimming removed 0 bases from V and 3 bases from J, with 11 bases in between. The CDR3 is 15 amino acids. Germline values: CDR1 SEHNR, CDR2 FQNEAQ (reference sequence). The CDR3 DNA reads TGTGCCAGCAGCTTAGCCCAGGGGTCGGACTATGGCTACACCTTC. It encodes CASSLAQGSDYGYTF.

V gene TRBV2 combines with J gene TRBJ1-4, with TRBD1 identical over 8 bases. The V gene end was trimmed by 6 bases and the J gene end by 6 bases; junction bases not matched to a gene: 3. The CDR3 is 13 residues long. Germline V gene data show CDR1 as SNHLY and CDR2 as FYNNEI. The CDR3 DNA sequence: TGTGCCAGCAGGGACAGGGTCTATGAAAAACTGTTTTTT. Protein: CASRDRVYEKLFF.

The V call is TRBV7-6, the J call TRBJ2-7; 10 bases are a match to TRBD1. This CDR3 comprises 17 residues. The germline V gene has CDR1 SGHVS and CDR2 FNYEAQ. After removal of 1 base from V and 4 bases from J, the junction contained 10 bases not matched to a gene. CDR3 sequence reads: CASSLGSPGTGEYEQYF. In DNA, the CDR3 is TGTGCCAGCAGCTTAGGTTCCCCCGGGACAGGGGAGTACGAGCAGTACTTC.

CDR3 bases: TGTGCCAGCAGCGTAGTCGGGGGGCCAACCGGGGAGCTGTTTTTT. Translated: CASSVVGGPTGELFF. This rearrangement joins TRBV9 to TRBJ2-2; D is possibly TRBD2 (7 bases). Germline loops: CDR1 SGDLS, CDR2 YYNGEE. The CDR3 contains 15 residues. V lost 0 bases, J lost 5 bases, and 11 bases lay in between.

CDR3 in amino acids: CASTDRGLRTDTQYF. CDR3 nucleotide sequence: TGTGCCAGCACCGACAGGGGGCTTAGAACAGATACGCAGTATTTT. The gene calls are TRBV6-5 and TRBJ2-3; TRBD1 aligns across 10 bases. V shed 7 bases and J 3 bases; nucleotides not matched to a gene: 7. This CDR3 spans 15 amino acids. Germline V gene sequence: CDR1 MNHEY, CDR2 SVGAGI.

V usage is TRBV5-1 and J usage is TRBJ2-5, with 7 bases aligning to TRBD2. This CDR3 has 14 amino acids. The V gene's germline CDR1 is SGHRS and CDR2 YFSETQ. After removal of 3 bases from V and 3 bases from J, the junction contained 5 bases not matched to a gene. CDR3 DNA sequence: TGCGCCAGCAGCTGGGACGGGAGGAAAGAGACCCAGTACTTC. Translation: CASSWDGRKETQYF.

This clone was counted once. V gene TRBV19 combines with J gene TRBJ2-1, with TRBD2 matching over 9 bases. With 3 bases clipped from V and 8 bases from J, the junction kept 8 bases outside the gene matches. The CDR3 is 15 residues long. Per germline, CDR1 LNHDA and CDR2 SQIVND (reference sequence). The CDR3 sequence: CASSIIAGANYEQFF. The CDR3 coding sequence is TGTGCCAGTAGTATTATAGCGGGGGCTAATTATGAGCAGTTCTTC.

This clone was observed a few times. V and J are TRBV10-1 and TRBJ1-5; 9 nucleotides match TRBD1. Germline-derived CDR1 and CDR2 are WNHNN and SYGVQD (reference sequence). The length of the CDR3 is 17 residues. Trimming at V came to 3 bases and at J to 1 base, leaving 7 bases not matched to a gene. Here the CDR3 reads CASSDFPGTGSNQPQHF. The DNA of the CDR3 is TGCGCCAGCAGTGATTTTCCCGGGACAGGGAGCAATCAGCCCCAGCATTTT.

A word on this clone: An end of the junction does not agree with germline; a read error may underlie this. The chain combines TRBV20-1 with TRBJ2-7, with D uncertain. CDR1 is DFQATT and CDR2 is SNEGSKA in the germline V gene (reference sequence). The CDR3 covers 14 residues. The CDR3 nucleotides read TGCAGTGCTAGTTCTGCTATGGGCTCCCACGAGCAGTACTTC. Translated, it gives CSASSAMGSHEQYF.

Only one count was recorded for this clone. The chain recombines TRBV19 with TRBJ2-7, with a weak D call TRBD1 (5 bases). V was cut by 6 bases and J by 0 bases, with 12 bases left in between. CDR1 and CDR2 from the germline V gene are LNHDA and SQIVND (reference sequence). This CDR3 is 14 amino acids long. The CDR3 DNA reads TGTGCCAGTAGGGAAGACAGTTTCTCCTACGAGCAGTACTTC. Protein sequence: CASREDSFSYEQYF.

This clone was counted once. The chain has TRBV5-1 and TRBJ2-3; unclear D gene. The CDR3 has 14 amino acids. In germline, CDR1 is SGHRS, CDR2 YFSETQ. Deletions cut 0 bases from V and 0 bases from J, with 5 bases between. The CDR3 DNA reads TGCGCCAGCAGCTTGGCGCGGAGCACAGATACGCAGTATTTT. Residues: CASSLARSTDTQYF.

This clone was found once. The V gene is TRBV28, the J gene TRBJ2-7; D not certain. The germline V and J ends were trimmed by 3 bases and 0 bases, with 9 bases remaining between them. The CDR3 sequence is 14 residues long. Germline-derived CDR1 and CDR2 are MDHEN and SYDVKM. CDR3 loop: CASSLAGSSYEQYF. The CDR3 DNA follows: TGTGCCAGCAGTTTGGCTGGCAGCTCCTACGAGCAGTACTTC.